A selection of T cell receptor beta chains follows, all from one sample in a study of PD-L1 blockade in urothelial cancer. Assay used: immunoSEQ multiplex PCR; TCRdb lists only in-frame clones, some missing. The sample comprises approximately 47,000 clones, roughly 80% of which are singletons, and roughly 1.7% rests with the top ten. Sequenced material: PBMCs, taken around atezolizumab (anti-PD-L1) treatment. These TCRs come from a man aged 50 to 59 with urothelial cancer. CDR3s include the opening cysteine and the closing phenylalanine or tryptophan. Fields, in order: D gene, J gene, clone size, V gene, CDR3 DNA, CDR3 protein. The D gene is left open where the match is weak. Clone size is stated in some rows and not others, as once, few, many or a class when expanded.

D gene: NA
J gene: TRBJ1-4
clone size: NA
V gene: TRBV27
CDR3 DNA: TGTGCCAGCAGTTTCGGGAACAGGGCGGGTGAAAAACTGTTTTTT
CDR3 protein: CASSFGNRAGEKLFF

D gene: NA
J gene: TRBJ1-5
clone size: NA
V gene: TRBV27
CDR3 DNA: TGTGCCAGCAGGGACAGACGGGGGCATTTT
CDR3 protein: CASRDRRGHF

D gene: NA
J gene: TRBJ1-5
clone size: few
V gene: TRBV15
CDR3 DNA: TGTGCCACCAGCAGATTAGACAGGAGCAATCAGCCCCAGCATTTT
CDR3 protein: CATSRLDRSNQPQHF

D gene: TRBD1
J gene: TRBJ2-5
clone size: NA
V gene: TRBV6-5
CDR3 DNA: TGTGCCAGCAGTTACGGGACAGGGAGTGAGACCCAGTACTTC
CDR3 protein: CASSYGTGSETQYF

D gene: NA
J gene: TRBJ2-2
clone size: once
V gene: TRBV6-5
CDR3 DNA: TGTGCCAGCAGTGGGGGGTCCGCCGGGGAGCTGTTTTTT
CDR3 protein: CASSGGSAGELFF

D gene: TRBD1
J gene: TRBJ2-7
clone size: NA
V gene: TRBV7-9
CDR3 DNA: TGTGCCAGCAGCTTAGCCGGGACAGGCGTCAACGGACAGTACTTC
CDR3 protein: CASSLAGTGVNGQYF

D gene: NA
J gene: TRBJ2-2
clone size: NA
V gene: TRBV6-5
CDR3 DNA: TGTGCCAGCAAGTCCTATATAAACACCGGGGAGCTGTTTTTT
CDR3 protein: CASKSYINTGELFF

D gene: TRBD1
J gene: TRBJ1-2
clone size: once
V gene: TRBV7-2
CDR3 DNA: TGTGCCAGCAGCCCGGACAGGGGTAACTATGGCTACACCTTC
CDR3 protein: CASSPDRGNYGYTF

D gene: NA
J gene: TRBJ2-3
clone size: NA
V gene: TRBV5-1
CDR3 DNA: TGCGCCAGCAGCCCGGCAGGGGTGGCCAGCACAGATACGCAGTATTTT
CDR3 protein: CASSPAGVASTDTQYF

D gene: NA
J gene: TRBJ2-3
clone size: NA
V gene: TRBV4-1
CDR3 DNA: TGCGCCAGCAGCCAACACACAGATACGCAGTATTTT
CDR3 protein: CASSQHTDTQYF

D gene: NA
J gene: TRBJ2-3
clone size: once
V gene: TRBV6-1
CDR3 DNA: TGTGCCAGCAGTCGGGACTCGCACTCCACAGATACGCAGTATTTT
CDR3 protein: CASSRDSHSTDTQYF

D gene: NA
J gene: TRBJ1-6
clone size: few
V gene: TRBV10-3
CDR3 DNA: TGTGCCATCAGTGGGACAGCTAATTCACCCCTCCACTTT
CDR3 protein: CAISGTANSPLHF

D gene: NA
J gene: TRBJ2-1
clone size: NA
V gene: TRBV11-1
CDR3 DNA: TGTGCCAGCAGCCTACAGGGAACGGGCTCCTACAATGAGCAGTTCTTC
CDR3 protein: CASSLQGTGSYNEQFF

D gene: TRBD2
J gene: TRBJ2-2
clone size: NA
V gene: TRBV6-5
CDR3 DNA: TGTGCCAGCAGGGCAGGGAGGGGCACCGGGGAGCTGTTTTTT
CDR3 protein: CASRAGRGTGELFF

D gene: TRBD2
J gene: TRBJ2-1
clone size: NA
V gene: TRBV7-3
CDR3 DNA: TGTGCCAGCAGCTCCACCTCGGGACTAGCGGTCGGGGAGCAGTTCTTC
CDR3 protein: CASSSTSGLAVGEQFF

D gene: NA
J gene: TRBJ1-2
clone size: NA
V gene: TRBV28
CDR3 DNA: TGTGCCAGCAGCAAGGGGTTTGGCTACACCTTC
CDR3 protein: CASSKGFGYTF

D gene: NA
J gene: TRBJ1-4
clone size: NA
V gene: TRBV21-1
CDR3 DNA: TGTGCCAGCAGCATCCCCGGACAGGGGGGGGATGAAAAACTGTTTTTT
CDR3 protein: CASSIPGQGGDEKLFF

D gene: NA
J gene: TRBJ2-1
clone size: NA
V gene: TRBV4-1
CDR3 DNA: TGCGCCAGCAGCCAAGTTATAGTCTTGAGGACAGTCGACTACAATGAGCAGTTCTTC
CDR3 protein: CASSQVIVLRTVDYNEQFF

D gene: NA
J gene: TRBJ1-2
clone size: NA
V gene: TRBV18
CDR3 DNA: TGTGCCAGCTCACCAGGCAGGGAGGTCTATGGCTACACCTTC
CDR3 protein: CASSPGREVYGYTF

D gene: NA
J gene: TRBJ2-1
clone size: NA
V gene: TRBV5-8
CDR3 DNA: TGTGCCAGCAGCTTATTGTTGGTGGGAGGCTTTAAAACCTACAATGAGCAGTTCTTC
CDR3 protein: CASSLLLVGGFKTYNEQFF

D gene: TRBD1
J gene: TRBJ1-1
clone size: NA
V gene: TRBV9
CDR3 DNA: TGTGCCAGCAGCGTAATCAGACAGGGGGGCACTGAAGCTTTCTTT
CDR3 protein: CASSVIRQGGTEAFF

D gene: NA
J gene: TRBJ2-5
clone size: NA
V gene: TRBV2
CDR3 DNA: TGTGCCAGCAGTCTCCAGGGCGAGTGGGAGACCCAGTACTTC
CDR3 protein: CASSLQGEWETQYF

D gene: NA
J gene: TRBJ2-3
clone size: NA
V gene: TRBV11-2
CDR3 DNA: TGTGCCAGCAGCACACCCAGTGAGGCGAATACGCAGTATTTT
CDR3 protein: CASSTPSEANTQYF

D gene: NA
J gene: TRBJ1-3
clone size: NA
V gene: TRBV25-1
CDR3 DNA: TGTGCCAGCAGTGAATCCGGGGGTCCTGGAAACACCATATATTTT
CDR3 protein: CASSESGGPGNTIYF

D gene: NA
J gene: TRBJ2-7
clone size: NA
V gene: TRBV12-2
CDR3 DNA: TGTGCAAGTCGCTCCAGGGGTCCCATCTACGAGCAGTACTTC
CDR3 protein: CASRSRGPIYEQYF

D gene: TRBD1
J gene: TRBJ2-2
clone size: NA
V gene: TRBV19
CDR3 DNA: TGTGCCAGTAGGAAGGGGACAGGGGGCTATCGTTTCACCGGGGAGCTGTTTTTT
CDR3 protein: CASRKGTGGYRFTGELFF

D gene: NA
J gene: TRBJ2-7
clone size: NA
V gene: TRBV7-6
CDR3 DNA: TGTGCCAGCAGCCGAGGAATTTCCTACGAGCAGTACTTC
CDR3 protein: CASSRGISYEQYF

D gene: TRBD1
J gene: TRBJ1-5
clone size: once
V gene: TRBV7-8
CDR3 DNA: TGTGCCAGCAGCACCACAGGGGGGTCATATCAGCCCCAGCATTTT
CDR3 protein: CASSTTGGSYQPQHF

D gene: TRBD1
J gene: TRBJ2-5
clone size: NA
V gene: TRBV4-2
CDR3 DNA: TGTGCCAGCAGCGCGACCGGGACAGGGGGCCTCCAAGAGACCCAGTACTTC
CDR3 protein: CASSATGTGGLQETQYF

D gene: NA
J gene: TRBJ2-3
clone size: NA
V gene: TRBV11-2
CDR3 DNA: TGTGCCAGCAGCTTAGAACAGGGACGGACAGATACGCAGTATTTT
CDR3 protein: CASSLEQGRTDTQYF

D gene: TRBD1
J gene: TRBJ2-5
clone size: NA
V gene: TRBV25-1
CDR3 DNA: TGTGCCAGCAGACAGGGGGGACTGCAAGAGACCCAGTACTTC
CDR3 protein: CASRQGGLQETQYF

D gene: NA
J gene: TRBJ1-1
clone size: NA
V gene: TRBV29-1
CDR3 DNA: TGCAGCGTTGAATTGGGGGCTATGGCTGAAGCTTTCTTT
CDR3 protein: CSVELGAMAEAFF

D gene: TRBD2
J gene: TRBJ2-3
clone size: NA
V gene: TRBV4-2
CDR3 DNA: TGTGCCAGCAGCCGTTCTCTAGCGGGCAAGAGCACAGATACGCAGTATTTT
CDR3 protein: CASSRSLAGKSTDTQYF

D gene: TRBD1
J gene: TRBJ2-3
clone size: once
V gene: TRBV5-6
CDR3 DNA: TGTGCCAGCAGCCTCGACAGGGGCCTTAGCACAGATACGCAGTATTTT
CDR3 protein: CASSLDRGLSTDTQYF

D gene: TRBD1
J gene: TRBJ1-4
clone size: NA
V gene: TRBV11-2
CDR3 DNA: TGTGCCAGCAGCCCGGGGGGGACAGGGTTCGAGGCAACTAATGAAAAACTGTTTTTT
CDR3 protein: CASSPGGTGFEATNEKLFF

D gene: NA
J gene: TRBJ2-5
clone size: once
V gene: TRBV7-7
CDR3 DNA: TGTGCTAGCAGCTTAGCGCCTTCCGGGGAAGAGACCCAGTACTTC
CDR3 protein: CASSLAPSGEETQYF